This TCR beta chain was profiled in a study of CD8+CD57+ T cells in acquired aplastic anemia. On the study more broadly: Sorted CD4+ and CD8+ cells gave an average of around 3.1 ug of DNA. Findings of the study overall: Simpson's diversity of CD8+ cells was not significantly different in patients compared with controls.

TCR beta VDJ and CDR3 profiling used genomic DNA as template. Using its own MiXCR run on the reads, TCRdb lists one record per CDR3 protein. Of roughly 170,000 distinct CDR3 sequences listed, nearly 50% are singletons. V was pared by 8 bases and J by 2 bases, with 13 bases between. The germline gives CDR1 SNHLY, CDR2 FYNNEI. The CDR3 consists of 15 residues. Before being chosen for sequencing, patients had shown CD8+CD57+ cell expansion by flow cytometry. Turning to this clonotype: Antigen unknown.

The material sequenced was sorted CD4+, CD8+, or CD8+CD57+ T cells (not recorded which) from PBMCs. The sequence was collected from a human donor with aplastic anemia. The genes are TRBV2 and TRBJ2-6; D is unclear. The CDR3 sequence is CASHLWNTGANVLTF. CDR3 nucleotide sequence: TGTGCCAGCCACCTCTGGAATACTGGGGCCAACGTCCTGACTTTC.